This T cell receptor (beta chain) was identified in a study of human T cells and chemical hapten exposure. There are a few counts of this clonotype. The antigen is unknown. Time point denoted: patch test 2, 6 weeks after DPC sensitization. Treatment reported: therapeutic diphenylcyclopropenone sensitization with weekly scalp DPC. Whole-study results and caveats: TCRs at high frequency, those above 1 in 1000, did not change with DPC sensitization.

TCRdb itself ran the RACE reads through MiXCR, one entry per CDR3 protein. Counted here are just over 350,000 distinct CDR3 sequences, about 6% occurring once; the ten biggest clones make up less than 6.5%. This CDR3 has 16 amino acids. The junction had 6 bases not matched to a gene; V was cut back by 3 bases and J by 1 base. Germline CDR1 reads KGHSH; CDR2 reads LQKENI. The rearrangement uses TRBV18 and TRBJ1-5; 7 bases agree with TRBD1. This specimen consisted of whole blood, obtained in connection with sensitization to the hapten diphenylcyclopropenone (DPC). The TCR was taken from a woman aged 18-29 years with alopecia areata. Some clones in this sample may be carry-over from other donors' samples. The CDR3 DNA follows: TGTGCCAGCTCACCTTCGACAGGGCCAAGCAATCAGCCCCAGCATTTT. It specifies CASSPSTGPSNQPQHF.